One and the same sample provided the 7 T cell receptor beta chains below, sequenced in a study of T cell responses to AZD1222 COVID-19 vaccine. Clones were read by immunoSEQ multiplex PCR, and TCRdb kept only the in-frame ones, dropping some. The table shows about 170,000 clones, with 85% to 90% occurring only once. Specimen: peripheral blood, collected on day 0 of AZD1222 vaccination. The receptors shown here come from an adult in good health.

This clone turned up a few times. V is TRBV24-1 and J is TRBJ2-2, with TRBD1 matching 10 bases. With 3 bases clipped from V and 0 bases from J, the junction kept 0 bases outside the gene matches. The CDR3 has 16 amino acids. Per the germline V gene, CDR1 is KGHDR and CDR2 is SFDVKD. CDR3 coding DNA: TGTGCCACCAGTGATGGGACAGGGGCGAACACCGGGGAGCTGTTTTTT. Translation: CATSDGTGANTGELFF.

J is TRBJ2-7 and V is TRBV4-3; tentative D call: TRBD2 (6 bases). This CDR3 has 15 residues. V gave up 0 bases and J gave up 4 bases, with 13 bases separating them. CDR1 and CDR2 (germline): LGHNA, YSLEER. The CDR3 protein is CASSQDAGPLYEQYF. DNA for the CDR3: TGCGCCAGCAGCCAAGATGCGGGACCGCTTTACGAGCAGTACTTC.

The CDR3: CASSGGGFSNQPQHF. The CDR3, as DNA: TGTGCCAGCAGCGGGGGGGGCTTTAGCAATCAGCCCCAGCATTTT. This chain joins TRBV7-9 and TRBJ1-5; TRBD1 might be the D (6 bases). Germline CDR1 and CDR2: SEHNR and FQNEAQ (reference sequence). The CDR3 has 15 residues. V was clipped by 5 bases and J by 0 bases, with 11 bases between them.

The V and J genes are TRBV4-2 and TRBJ1-2; a possible D gene is TRBD1 (5 bases). The germline V gene encodes CDR1 LGHNA and CDR2 YNFKEQ. The CDR3 runs 15 residues. The V end was cut by 0 bases, the J end by 4 bases, with 12 bases between. The CDR3 region has the DNA TGTGCCAGCAGCCAAGATTCAGGGCCTACCTATGGCTACACCTTC. Its translation is CASSQDSGPTYGYTF.

This sequence joins TRBV5-4 and TRBJ1-1; tentatively, D is TRBD1 (6 bases). The CDR3 covers 13 residues. Germline CDR1 SGHNT, CDR2 YYREEE (reference sequence). Trimming took 2 bases from V and 7 from J, leaving 12 bases between them. This chain's CDR3 is CASSFLGGDEAFF. The CDR3 region has the DNA TGTGCCAGCAGCTTTCTCGGGGGCGATGAAGCTTTCTTT.

The chain has TRBV11-2 and TRBJ2-3; no definite D call. The length of the CDR3 is 13 residues. V was trimmed by 0 bases and J by 5 bases, leaving 6 bases between them. CDR1 and CDR2 from the germline V gene are SGHAT and FQNNGV. The CDR3 loop reads CASSLDRQDTQYF. In DNA, the CDR3 is TGTGCCAGCAGCTTAGACCGACAAGATACGCAGTATTTT.

The chain recombines TRBV27 with TRBJ2-7, with D perhaps assigned TRBD1 or TRBD2 (6 bases each). CDR3 length: 14 residues. V gave up 3 bases and J gave up 2 bases, with 11 bases separating them. Germline loops: CDR1 MNHEY, CDR2 SMNVEV (reference sequence). CDR3 DNA: TGTGCCAGCAGTTTCAACGGGGGCGCCTACGAGCAGTACGTC. This sequence encodes CASSFNGGAYEQYV.